A single TCR beta chain is shown here with its context. Its cognate antigen is unknown. Mismatch with germline at one junction end may stem from a read error. No cell sorting was done before RNA was extracted from the tissue. A modified ARM-PCR protocol with three rounds of nested PCR amplified TCRbeta. TCRdb re-called the multiplex PCR reads with MiXCR, one entry per CDR3 protein. The data hold 110,000 or so distinct CDR3 sequences, with roughly 75% observed a single time. The record originates from a study of tumor and adjacent non-tumor tissue in lung cancer. In the study overall: Aged roughly 31 to 80 years, patients included 9 to 11 men and roughly five women with stage I to III disease. On average, productive TCRbeta reads reached roughly 3.9 million per sample. The study's findings and limits: Normal lung showed higher cumulative top 100 clone frequency than tumor.

This receptor was identified in a woman aged 55-69 years with non-small cell lung cancer. Specimen: lung tumor tissue.

CDR3 in DNA: TGTGTCAGCAGCTTAGGACCGGGGATCCAAGAGACCCAGTACTTC. It codes for CVSSLGPGIQETQYF. The genes are TRBV11-3 and TRBJ2-5; D possibly corresponds to TRBD2 (5 bases). CDR3 length: 15 residues. Per the germline V gene, CDR1 is SGHNT and CDR2 is YENEEA.